This T cell receptor beta chain was captured in a study of molecular identifiers for immune sequencing clone quantification. Study details: Four portions were sequenced after RNA from around 20,000 or 99,000 naive CD8 cells was split five ways in replicates.

From the PCR reads, TCRdb called clonotypes with MiXCR, one entry per CDR3 protein. The profile shows 20,000 or so distinct CDR3 sequences, 20% to 25% of them singletons. This clonotype has ten or more counts. Germline and junction disagree at one end, which may indicate a read error. In germline, CDR1 is MDHEN, CDR2 SYDVKM. This CDR3 comprises 12 residues. The chain is built from TRBV28 and TRBJ2-3; a possible D gene is TRBD2 (5 bases). This TCR derives from a human donor in good health. Some libraries in this study had Jurkat cell RNA spiked in. The sample consisted of naive CD8+ T cells from blood, with Jurkat cell RNA spiked in. The sample's subset: FACS-sorted CD8+CD4-CCR7+CD45RA+ naive T cells. The CDR3 region is CASSPSRDTQYF. DNA for the CDR3: TGTGCCAGCAGCCCTAGCAGAGATACGCAGTATTTT.